This TCR beta chain was captured in a study of somatic mutations in cytotoxic T cells in rheumatoid arthritis. About the study: Patient blood (30 ml EDTA) was drawn right after diagnosis, before any treatment. In some cases, T-cell populations stained with V beta antibodies were flow-sorted at nearly 100% purity, and these included V beta1+ cells sequenced for TCRB.

V shed 3 bases, J shed 3 bases, and the junction held 0 bases outside the gene matches. Per germline, CDR1 MRHNA and CDR2 SNTAGT. There are 14 residues in the CDR3. In this sample, this clone is medium-sized. Profiling relied on immunoSEQ multiplex PCR, and the TCRdb table lists in-frame clones only, not all of them. The table has 19,000 or so clones, around 81% seen once. The V gene is TRBV6-4, the J gene TRBJ2-2; 8 bases are shared with TRBD2. Sequenced sample: CD8+ T cells sorted from blood. The sequence derives from a man between 18 and 35 years old with rheumatoid arthritis. The CDR3 spells CASSDSGDTGELFF. For the CDR3, the DNA is TGTGCCAGCAGTGATAGCGGGGACACCGGGGAGCTGTTTTTT.